Listed below are T cell receptor beta chains from one sample, sequenced in a study of glioma-infiltrating T cells after dendritic cell vaccination. Only in-frame clones appear in the TCRdb table, and some are missing; sequencing was by immunoSEQ multiplex PCR. The data show roughly 100,000 clones, 90% seen once. Sample: blood, taken after dendritic cell vaccination. These receptors all stem from a human donor with glioblastoma. The CDR3 runs from the conserved cysteine through the conserved F or W. D genes are given only for firm matches. The size field is filled for only some rows; it gives once, few, many or a size class.

v_call	d_call	j_call	clone_size	cdr3_nt	cdr3_aa
TRBV7-6	TRBD2	TRBJ2-3	.	TGTGCCAGCAGCCAGACTAGCGGCTTCACAGATACGCAGTATTTT	CASSQTSGFTDTQYF
TRBV5-1	.	TRBJ2-3	.	TGCGCCAGCAGCTTGGATGGGAGTGGCGTAGATACGCAGTATTTT	CASSLDGSGVDTQYF
TRBV7-6	TRBD2	TRBJ2-3	.	TGTGCCAGCAGCTTCGCCCCGACTAGCGGTACAGATACGCAGTATTTT	CASSFAPTSGTDTQYF
TRBV28	.	TRBJ1-1	.	TGTGCCAGCAGCTCAGCTGGCCAGGGCAATAGGGACACTGAAGCTTTCTTT	CASSSAGQGNRDTEAFF
TRBV29-1	TRBD1	TRBJ1-2	few	TGCAGCGTTACAGGGGGCTGGTCCGATGGCTACACCTTC	CSVTGGWSDGYTF
TRBV6-1	.	TRBJ2-2	.	TGTGCCAGCCCCAGGGGGAACACCGGGGAGCTGTTTTTT	CASPRGNTGELFF
TRBV30	TRBD1	TRBJ1-1	.	TGTGCCTGGACAGGGGGGAACACTGAAGCTTTCTTT	CAWTGGNTEAFF
TRBV18	.	TRBJ1-3	.	TGTGCCAGCTCACCCGTCGTAGGGGCTGATGGAAACACCATATATTTT	CASSPVVGADGNTIYF
TRBV4-1	.	TRBJ2-3	.	TGCGCCAGCAGCCAAGATGCCACCCGGGGGACTTTTTCGTATTTT	CASSQDATRGTFSYF
TRBV5-4	.	TRBJ2-1	.	TGTGCCAGCAGCCTCCTCGGGGGATCCTACAATGAGCAGTTCTTC	CASSLLGGSYNEQFF
TRBV6-1	.	TRBJ2-4	.	TGTGCCAGCACCCAAGCAAACATTCAGTACTTC	CASTQANIQYF
TRBV19	TRBD2	TRBJ2-5	.	TGTGCCAGTAGCCCTAGCGGGGGGCTGGAGACCCAGTACTTC	CASSPSGGLETQYF
TRBV27	.	TRBJ2-7	.	TGTGCCAGCAAAACACAGGGATCCTACGAGCAGTACTTC	CASKTQGSYEQYF
TRBV19	.	TRBJ1-1	.	TGTGCCAGTACCGGTACTGAAGCTTTCTTT	CASTGTEAFF
TRBV27	.	TRBJ2-1	.	TGTGCCAGCAGTTTACTGGAGCGGGTGTACAATGAGCAGTTCTTC	CASSLLERVYNEQFF
TRBV6-1	.	TRBJ1-2	.	TGTGCCAGCAGTGAAGGCTTTGGACAGATCTATGGCTACACCTTC	CASSEGFGQIYGYTF
TRBV19	.	TRBJ2-1	.	TGTGCCAGTAGTTGGGGACAACTCTACAATGAGCAGTTCTTC	CASSWGQLYNEQFF
TRBV6-5	.	TRBJ2-2	.	TGTGCCAGCAGCCTTCGGACGGACACCACCGGGGAGCTGTTTTTT	CASSLRTDTTGELFF
TRBV4-1	.	TRBJ2-7	.	TGCGCCAGCAGCCTCCAGTACGGGTCCCCTTTCTTCTCCTACGAGCAGTACTTC	CASSLQYGSPFFSYEQYF
TRBV7-2	TRBD1	TRBJ1-3	.	TGTGCCAGCAGCCTTACAGGGGGGTCTGGAAACACCATATATTTT	CASSLTGGSGNTIYF
TRBV4-1	TRBD1	TRBJ1-6	.	TGCGCCAGCAGCCAAAGTACTAGACAGGGAACCTTGAGCTCCTATAATTCCCCCCTCCACTTT	CASSQSTRQGTLSSYNSPLHF
TRBV29-1	.	TRBJ2-1	.	TGCAGCGTGTTGGACAGAGCATTATACAATGAGCAGTTCTTC	CSVLDRALYNEQFF
TRBV2	TRBD1	TRBJ2-3	.	TGTGCCAGCAGTGAGAACAGGGGAGATACGCAGTATTTT	CASSENRGDTQYF
TRBV27	TRBD2	TRBJ2-1	.	TGTGCCAGCAGTTTAGTGGGGAGCGGGGGGGCGAATGAGCAGTTCTTC	CASSLVGSGGANEQFF
TRBV5-5	TRBD1	TRBJ1-2	.	TGTGCCAGCAGCTTAACAGGGGGCCCTGGCTACACCTTC	CASSLTGGPGYTF
TRBV29-1	.	TRBJ1-2	.	TGCAGCGTTGAAGTCGGGGGGCCCTACGATGGCTACACCTTC	CSVEVGGPYDGYTF
TRBV5-1	TRBD2	TRBJ2-2	once	TGCGCCAGCAGCAGGACTAGCGGGGGGGCAAACACCGGGGAGCTGTTTTTT	CASSRTSGGANTGELFF
TRBV6-1	TRBD1	TRBJ2-7	.	TGTGCCAGCAGGGAGGGGACAGGGGTTATCTACGAGCAGTACTTC	CASREGTGVIYEQYF
TRBV7-8	.	TRBJ1-5	.	TGTGCCAGCAGCTTAGCGCGGGCACGGAGCAATCAGCCCCAGCATTTT	CASSLARARSNQPQHF
TRBV5-1	.	TRBJ2-7	.	TGCGCCAGCAGCTTGCAGGCCACCTCCTACGAGCAGTACTTC	CASSLQATSYEQYF
TRBV19	.	TRBJ2-2	.	TGTGCCAGTAGTACGGGGAGGCGGGGCGGGGAGCTGTTTTTT	CASSTGRRGGELFF
TRBV7-9	.	TRBJ1-6	.	TGTGCCAGCAGCTCGAGGGCTATCCCAAACGTTAATTCACCCCTCCACTTT	CASSSRAIPNVNSPLHF
TRBV2	TRBD1	TRBJ2-1	.	TGTGCCAGCACCGAGGACAGGGGCTCCTACAATGAGCAGTTCTTC	CASTEDRGSYNEQFF
TRBV2	TRBD2	TRBJ2-1	.	TGTGCCAGCAGTGGGCCAGCGGGAGGAAGCGAGCAGTTCTTC	CASSGPAGGSEQFF
TRBV4-2	.	TRBJ1-1	.	TGTGCCAGCATGCTTGCTCGGTCGGGCACTGAAGCTTTCTTT	CASMLARSGTEAFF
TRBV9	.	TRBJ1-1	.	TGTGCCAGCAGCTCAGGTTACACTGAAGCTTTCTTT	CASSSGYTEAFF
TRBV9	TRBD1	TRBJ1-1	.	TGTGCCAGCAGCGTAGGAGGGACAGGGGGACGGACTGAAGCTTTCTTT	CASSVGGTGGRTEAFF
TRBV5-4	.	TRBJ2-5	.	TGTGCCAGCAGCCTGGGGCATGGAGGAGAGACCCAGTACTTC	CASSLGHGGETQYF
TRBV9	.	TRBJ2-3	.	TGTGCCAGCAGCTCTTCTCAGCGGGTCACAGATACGCAGTATTTT	CASSSSQRVTDTQYF
TRBV7-7	TRBD1	TRBJ2-5	.	TGTGCTAGCAGCTTAGGAACAGGGGCGGTGGAGACCCAGTACTTC	CASSLGTGAVETQYF
TRBV19	.	TRBJ1-6	.	TGTGCCAGTAGTATAGCGAAGACGGCGGTATCACCCCTCCACTTT	CASSIAKTAVSPLHF
TRBV6-1	TRBD2	TRBJ2-1	once	TGTGCCAGCACCGGCGGGAGCTCCTACAATGAGCAGTTCTTC	CASTGGSSYNEQFF
TRBV2	.	TRBJ2-6	.	TGTGCCAGCAGTGAGATCGGCTCTGGGGCCAACGTCCTGACTTTC	CASSEIGSGANVLTF
TRBV19	TRBD1	TRBJ1-5	.	TGTGCCAGTAGTGGCCGGGACAGCGATAATCAGCCCCAGCATTTT	CASSGRDSDNQPQHF
TRBV5-1	TRBD2	TRBJ2-5	.	TGCGCCAGCAGCTGGGGGGAGGGTAGGACCCAGTACTTC	CASSWGEGRTQYF
TRBV5-1	TRBD1	TRBJ2-7	few	TGCGCCAGCAGCTCCTACCCAGGGGGCGACGAGCAGTACTTC	CASSSYPGGDEQYF
TRBV18	.	TRBJ2-5	.	TGTGCCAGCTCACCTCAGGCGACTAGGGAGACCCAGTACTTC	CASSPQATRETQYF
TRBV29-1	.	TRBJ2-1	.	TGCAGCGTTGTGTCAGGAAACAATGAGCAGTTCTTC	CSVVSGNNEQFF
TRBV4-1	.	TRBJ1-2	.	TGCGCCAGCAGCCCCCGGGAGACCGCCACCCATGGCTACACCTTC	CASSPRETATHGYTF
TRBV2	TRBD2	TRBJ2-5	.	TGTGCCAGCAGTGACCCTAGCGGGATGGGGGAGACCCAGTACTTC	CASSDPSGMGETQYF
TRBV7-9	.	TRBJ1-2	.	TGTGCCAGCTGGGGTGGAGGGCGAGGTGGGGGCTACACCTTC	CASWGGGRGGGYTF
TRBV5-6	.	TRBJ1-1	.	TGTGCCAGCAGCCCCTTGCAGGGTTTGAACACTGAAGCTTTCTTT	CASSPLQGLNTEAFF
TRBV21-1	.	TRBJ2-5	.	TGTGCCAGCATGCCGCTAGGGCGGGGGGAGACCCAGTACTTC	CASMPLGRGETQYF